A selection of T cell receptor beta chains follows, all from one sample in a study of blood T cell repertoires in COVID-19. The protocol was immunoSEQ multiplex PCR, while the TCRdb copy is restricted to in-frame clones and leaves out a portion. There are fewer than 100,000 clones in the sample; 70% to 90% occur only once, and around 4.5% lies in the top ten. The sequenced sample consisted of peripheral blood. These receptors originate from a man between 65 and 80 years old with acute or convalescent COVID-19. Both conserved end residues are part of each CDR3. Each record gives: clone size, D gene, J gene, V gene, CDR3 protein, CDR3 DNA. The D gene is left open where the match is weak. Only part of the rows carry a size: once, few, many, or a class if the clone is expanded.

>NA|NA|TRBJ2-7|TRBV19
CASSRDSYEQYF
TGTGCCAGTAGTAGAGACAGCTACGAGCAGTACTTC
>NA|NA|TRBJ2-1|TRBV24-1
CATSDYPRDEQFF
TGTGCCACCAGTGATTACCCCAGGGATGAGCAGTTCTTC
>NA|TRBD1|TRBJ1-5|TRBV29-1
CSGVGQVFPRQPQHF
TGCAGCGGCGTAGGACAGGTCTTTCCAAGGCAGCCCCAGCATTTT
>few|TRBD2|TRBJ2-1|TRBV4-1
CASRVVGGRQFF
TGCGCCAGCAGAGTAGTGGGGGGGAGACAGTTCTTC
>NA|NA|TRBJ2-5|TRBV5-1
CASSLSTSRSGQETQYF
TGCGCCAGCAGCTTGTCTACTAGTAGGTCGGGGCAAGAGACCCAGTACTTC
>NA|NA|TRBJ1-1|TRBV6-5
CASSRANTEAFF
TGTGCCAGCAGCCGAGCGAACACTGAAGCTTTCTTT
>NA|NA|TRBJ2-4|TRBV5-4
CASSDGTAAVAKNIQYF
TGTGCCAGCAGCGATGGGACTGCAGCTGTAGCCAAAAACATTCAGTACTTC
>NA|NA|TRBJ2-5|TRBV30
CAWSAEGRQETQYF
TGTGCCTGGAGTGCGGAGGGGCGCCAAGAGACCCAGTACTTC
>NA|TRBD1|TRBJ1-1|TRBV2
CARRRDRGHFTEAFF
TGTGCCAGACGCCGGGACAGGGGGCATTTTACTGAAGCTTTCTTT
>NA|TRBD1|TRBJ2-7|TRBV6-5
CASREDRGRYEQYF
TGTGCCAGCAGGGAGGACAGGGGTAGGTACGAGCAGTACTTC
>NA|TRBD2|TRBJ2-3|TRBV10-2
CASSDLQRLAGADTQYF
TGCGCCAGCAGTGACCTACAACGACTAGCGGGGGCAGATACGCAGTATTTT
>NA|NA|TRBJ2-7|TRBV9
CASSEDPTGYEQYF
TGTGCCAGCAGCGAAGACCCGACTGGCTACGAGCAGTACTTC
>NA|NA|TRBJ2-5|TRBV10-1
CASSEGLQETQYF
TGCGCCAGCAGTGAGGGACTACAAGAGACCCAGTACTTC
>NA|NA|TRBJ1-1|TRBV12-3/TRBV12-4
CASSWEGGTEAFF
TGTGCCAGCAGTTGGGAGGGTGGGACTGAAGCTTTCTTT
>NA|TRBD2|TRBJ2-3|TRBV30
CAWSVFAGGFTDTQYF
TGTGCCTGGAGTGTATTTGCGGGGGGGTTCACAGATACGCAGTATTTT
>NA|TRBD1|TRBJ1-3|TRBV7-6
CASSLTGSSGNTIYF
TGTGCCAGCAGCCTGACAGGGAGCTCTGGAAACACCATATATTTT
>NA|TRBD2|TRBJ2-5|TRBV28
CASSLRGLAGGKETQYF
TGTGCCAGCAGTTTAAGGGGACTAGCGGGGGGTAAAGAGACCCAGTACTTC
>NA|NA|TRBJ2-7|TRBV28
CASNGGRYEQYF
TGTGCCAGCAACGGGGGTAGATACGAGCAGTACTTC
>NA|TRBD1|TRBJ1-2|TRBV5-1
CASSLTGGEANYGYTF
TGCGCCAGCAGCTTGACAGGGGGGGAAGCTAACTATGGCTACACCTTC
>NA|NA|TRBJ1-2|TRBV5-4
CASSLTGQNYGYTF
TGTGCCAGCAGCTTGACCGGACAGAACTATGGCTACACCTTC
>once|NA|TRBJ1-1|TRBV27
CASNRRGSTEAFF
TGTGCCAGCAACCGAAGGGGAAGCACTGAAGCTTTCTTT
>NA|TRBD2|TRBJ2-1|TRBV29-1
CSAVSGGRHNEQFF
TGCAGCGCTGTAAGCGGGGGTAGGCACAATGAGCAGTTCTTC
>NA|NA|TRBJ1-6|TRBV6-5
CASTLGTSDNSPLHF
TGTGCCAGCACTCTTGGGACATCTGATAATTCACCCCTCCACTTT
>NA|TRBD1|TRBJ1-1|TRBV19
CASSLTGASTEAFF
TGTGCCAGTAGTCTGACAGGGGCTAGCACTGAAGCTTTCTTT
>NA|NA|TRBJ2-2|TRBV11-2
CASSWPVGGRRTGELFF
TGTGCCAGCAGCTGGCCGGTCGGGGGGCGCAGGACCGGGGAGCTGTTTTTT
>NA|NA|TRBJ1-4|TRBV2
CASSADRPNEKLFF
TGTGCCAGCAGCGCCGACAGACCTAATGAAAAACTGTTTTTT
>NA|TRBD1|TRBJ1-6|TRBV6-1
CASSEDETGPLPLHF
TGTGCCAGCAGTGAAGACGAGACAGGGCCTTTACCCCTCCACTTT
>NA|TRBD1|TRBJ1-1|TRBV18
CASSGQMNTEAFF
TGTGCCAGCTCGGGACAGATGAACACTGAAGCTTTCTTT
>NA|NA|TRBJ1-1|TRBV6-6
CASSPLQSLLQNTEAFF
TGTGCCAGCAGTCCCCTACAGAGCCTTCTACAGAACACTGAAGCTTTCTTT
>NA|NA|TRBJ2-3|TRBV19
CASSKDIIADTQYF
TGTGCCAGTAGTAAAGACATCATTGCAGATACGCAGTATTTT
>NA|TRBD2|TRBJ2-1|TRBV10-3
CAISTDLAGGRSSYNEQFF
TGTGCCATCAGTACTGACCTAGCGGGGGGTCGCAGCTCCTACAATGAGCAGTTCTTC
>NA|NA|TRBJ2-7|TRBV27
CASSRGAVGEQYF
TGTGCCAGCAGCCGAGGCGCGGTTGGGGAGCAGTACTTC
>NA|NA|TRBJ1-1|TRBV5-4
CASSDGRAGPTEAFF
TGTGCCAGCAGCGATGGGAGAGCCGGGCCTACTGAAGCTTTCTTT
>NA|TRBD1|TRBJ2-3|TRBV24-1
CATSDSGTGSDTQYF
TGTGCCACCAGTGACTCCGGGACAGGGTCAGATACGCAGTATTTT
>NA|TRBD1|TRBJ2-2|TRBV6-2/TRBV6-3
CASSYGQPGGRTGELFF
TGTGCCAGCAGTTACGGCCAGCCAGGGGGTCGCACCGGGGAGCTGTTTTTT
>NA|TRBD1|TRBJ2-5|TRBV29-1
CSVENRGWQETQYF
TGCAGCGTTGAAAACAGGGGATGGCAAGAGACCCAGTACTTC
>NA|NA|TRBJ1-4|TRBV7-9
CASSLTGEEKLFF
TGTGCCAGCAGCTTAACCGGAGAGGAAAAACTGTTTTTT
>NA|TRBD2|TRBJ2-5|TRBV7-8
CASSLESSGETQYF
TGTGCCAGCAGCTTAGAGAGTAGCGGGGAGACCCAGTACTTC
>NA|NA|TRBJ1-6|TRBV7-6
CASSLNPQNNSPLHF
TGTGCCAGCAGCTTAAATCCACAAAATAATTCACCCCTCCACTTT
>NA|TRBD1|TRBJ1-2|TRBV10-3
CAISNGQGRGYGYTF
TGTGCCATCAGTAATGGACAGGGGAGAGGCTATGGCTACACCTTC
>NA|NA|TRBJ1-1|TRBV10-3
CAISESAGASAFF
TGTGCCATCAGTGAGTCGGCAGGTGCGTCTGCTTTCTTT
>NA|TRBD2|TRBJ2-3|TRBV5-4
CASSSGRGGRNTDTQYF
TGTGCCAGCAGCTCTGGGCGGGGGGGCCGGAACACAGATACGCAGTATTTT
>NA|NA|TRBJ1-3|TRBV2
CASSGTASGNTIYF
TGTGCCAGCAGTGGGACAGCCTCTGGAAACACCATATATTTT
>NA|NA|TRBJ1-5|TRBV2
CASSRVALSPNQPQHF
TGTGCCAGCAGCAGGGTGGCACTTAGTCCCAATCAGCCCCAGCATTTT
>NA|TRBD2|TRBJ2-1|TRBV19
CASSISLAGAGNEQFF
TGTGCCAGTAGTATCTCCCTAGCGGGGGCCGGGAATGAGCAGTTCTTC
>NA|TRBD1|TRBJ1-6|TRBV30
CACRQGSYNSPLHF
TGTGCCTGCCGACAGGGGTCCTATAATTCACCCCTCCACTTT
>NA|TRBD1|TRBJ2-7|TRBV29-1
CSERTGSEQYF
TGCAGCGAGAGGACAGGGAGCGAGCAGTACTTC
>NA|NA|TRBJ2-7|TRBV27
CATLGGHAGVYEQYF
TGTGCCACCCTCGGGGGACACGCGGGGGTATACGAGCAGTACTTC
>NA|NA|TRBJ1-6|TRBV25-1
CASSAPGGNSPLHF
TGTGCCAGCAGTGCGCCAGGAGGCAATTCACCCCTCCACTTT
>NA|TRBD1|TRBJ2-5|TRBV3-1/TRBV3-2
CASRETGDETQYF
TGTGCCAGCCGGGAGACAGGGGATGAGACCCAGTACTTC
>NA|NA|TRBJ1-1|TRBV28
CASSIPRRAFF
TGTGCCAGCAGTATCCCTAGGAGGGCTTTCTTT
>NA|TRBD1|TRBJ2-7|TRBV6-2/TRBV6-3
CASSPGGQSYEQYF
TGTGCCAGCAGTCCAGGGGGACAATCCTACGAGCAGTACTTC
>NA|TRBD1|TRBJ2-7|TRBV6-1
CASSEMEGGPGEQYF
TGTGCCAGCAGTGAAATGGAAGGGGGCCCGGGTGAGCAGTACTTC
>NA|TRBD2|TRBJ2-5|TRBV30
CAWRGLGQGPQYF
TGTGCCTGGAGGGGACTAGGACAAGGGCCCCAGTACTTC
>NA|TRBD1|TRBJ2-5|TRBV27
CASRRQGTSAQYF
TGTGCCAGCAGAAGACAGGGGACCTCGGCCCAGTACTTC